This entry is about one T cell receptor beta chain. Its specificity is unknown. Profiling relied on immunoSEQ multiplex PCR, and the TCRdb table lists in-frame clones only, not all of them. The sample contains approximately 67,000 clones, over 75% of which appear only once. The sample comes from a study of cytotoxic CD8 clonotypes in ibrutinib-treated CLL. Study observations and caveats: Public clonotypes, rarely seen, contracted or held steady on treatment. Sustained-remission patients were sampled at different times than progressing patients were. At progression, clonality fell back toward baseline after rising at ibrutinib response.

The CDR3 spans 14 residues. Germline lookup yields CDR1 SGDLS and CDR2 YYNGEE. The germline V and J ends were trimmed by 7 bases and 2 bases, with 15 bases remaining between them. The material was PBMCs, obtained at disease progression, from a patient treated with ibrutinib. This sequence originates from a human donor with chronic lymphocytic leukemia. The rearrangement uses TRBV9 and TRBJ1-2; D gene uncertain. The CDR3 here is CASSSEHRNYGYTF. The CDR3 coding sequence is TGTGCCAGCTCGAGCGAGCACAGAAACTATGGCTACACCTTC.